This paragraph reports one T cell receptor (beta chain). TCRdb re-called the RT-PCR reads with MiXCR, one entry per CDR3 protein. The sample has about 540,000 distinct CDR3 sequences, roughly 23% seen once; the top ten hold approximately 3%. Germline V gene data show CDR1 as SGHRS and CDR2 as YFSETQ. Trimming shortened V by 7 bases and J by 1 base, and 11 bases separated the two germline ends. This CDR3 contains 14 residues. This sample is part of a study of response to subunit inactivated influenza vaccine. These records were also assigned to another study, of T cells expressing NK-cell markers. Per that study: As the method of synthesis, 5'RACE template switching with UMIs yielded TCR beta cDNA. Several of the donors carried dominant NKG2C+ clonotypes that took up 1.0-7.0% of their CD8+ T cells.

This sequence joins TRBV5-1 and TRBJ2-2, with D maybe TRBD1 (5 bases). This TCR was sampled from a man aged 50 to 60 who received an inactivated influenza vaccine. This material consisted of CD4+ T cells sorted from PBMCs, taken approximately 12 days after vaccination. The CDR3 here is CASPDQGNTGELFF. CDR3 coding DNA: TGCGCCAGCCCGGATCAGGGGAACACCGGGGAGCTGTTTTTT.